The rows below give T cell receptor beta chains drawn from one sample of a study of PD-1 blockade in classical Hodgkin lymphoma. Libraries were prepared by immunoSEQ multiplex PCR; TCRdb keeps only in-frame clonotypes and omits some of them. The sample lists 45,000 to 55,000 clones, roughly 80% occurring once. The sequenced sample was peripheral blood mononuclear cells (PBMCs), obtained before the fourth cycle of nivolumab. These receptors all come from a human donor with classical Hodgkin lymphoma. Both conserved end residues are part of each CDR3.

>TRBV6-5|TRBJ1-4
CASSVPQGFNEKLFF
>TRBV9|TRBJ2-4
CASSVVGGNIQYF
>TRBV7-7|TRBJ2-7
CASSSGPLSHEQYF
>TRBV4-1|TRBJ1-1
CASSFLGEAFF
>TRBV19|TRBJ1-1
CASRDLGTEAFF
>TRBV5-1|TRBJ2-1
CASSFTGINEQFF
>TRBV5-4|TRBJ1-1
CASSSRHTRGRNTEAFF
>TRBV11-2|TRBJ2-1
CASRKGGAYNEQFF
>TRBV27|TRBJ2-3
CASSFGTLGTDTQYF
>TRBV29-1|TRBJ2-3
CSVEQGTITDTQYF
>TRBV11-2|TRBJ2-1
CASSLLGGYNEQFF
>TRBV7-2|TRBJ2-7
CASSFGGAYEQYF
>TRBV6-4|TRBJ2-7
CASGSPGHNYEQYF
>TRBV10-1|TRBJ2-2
CASSEGGTALTGELFF
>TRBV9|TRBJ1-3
CASSVGLSGNTIYF
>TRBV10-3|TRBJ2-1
CAISESLAGGEYEQFF
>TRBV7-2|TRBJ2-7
CASSLAAGEPEQYF
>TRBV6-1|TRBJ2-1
CASSEAGGPHEQFF
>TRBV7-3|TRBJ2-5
CASSSGLGGTQYF
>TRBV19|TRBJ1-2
CASTPAGRYGYTF
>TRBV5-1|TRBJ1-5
CASSLMGGTQPQHF
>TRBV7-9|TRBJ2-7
CASSRGQSVSYEQYF
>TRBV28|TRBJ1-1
CASSFGGSNTEAFF
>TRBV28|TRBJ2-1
CASRPGGSGNNEQFF
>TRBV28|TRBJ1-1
CASSLSGTGRETEAFF
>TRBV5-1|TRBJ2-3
CASTRQGADTQYF
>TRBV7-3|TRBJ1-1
CASSTDRDTEAFF
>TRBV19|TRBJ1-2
CASSSSSRRSYTF
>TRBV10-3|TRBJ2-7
CAISDPREGEQYF
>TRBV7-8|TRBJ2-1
CATGGQSGRSYNEQFF
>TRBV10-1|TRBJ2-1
CASSEDEDEQFF
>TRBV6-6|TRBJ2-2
CASIRGRTGELFF
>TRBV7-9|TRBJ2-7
CASSPPSGGGSAYEQYF
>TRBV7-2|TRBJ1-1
CASSSRKGGWTEAFF
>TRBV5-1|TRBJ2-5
CATPVWSQETQYF
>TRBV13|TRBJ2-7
CASSLGAGGVSYEQYF
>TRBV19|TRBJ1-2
CASSPGQGYGYTF
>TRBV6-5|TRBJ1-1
CASSGTGGNGTEAFF
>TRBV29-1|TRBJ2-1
CSVVEREAYNEQFF
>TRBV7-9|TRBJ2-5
CASSPGASGPPVQETQYF
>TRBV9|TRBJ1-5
CASSVDGGSNQPQHF
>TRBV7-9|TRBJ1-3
CASSRTAGRGNTIYF
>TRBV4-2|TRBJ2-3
CASSQDGASPDTQYF
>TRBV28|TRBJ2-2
CASLGQGAVTGELFF
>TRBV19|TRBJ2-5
CASSEGLAGDETQYF
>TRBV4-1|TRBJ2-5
CASSRLDGLSSETQYF
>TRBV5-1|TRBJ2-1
CASSLGDYIYNEQFF
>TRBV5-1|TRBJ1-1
CASSPRGQGISMNTEAFF
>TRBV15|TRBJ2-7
CATSRGTGGFGQYF
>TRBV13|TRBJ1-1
CASSRTVNTEAFF
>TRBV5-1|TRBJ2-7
CASSLSFGASYEQYF
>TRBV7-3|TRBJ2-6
CASSLNPQGPSGANVLTF
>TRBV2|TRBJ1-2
CASSVRDAANYGYTF
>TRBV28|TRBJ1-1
CASSLLVTGGATAFF
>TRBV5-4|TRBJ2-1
CASSLAGAGGYNEQFF
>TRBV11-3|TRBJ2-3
CASSLGREGSTDTQYF
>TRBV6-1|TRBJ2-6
CASSVPGANVLTF
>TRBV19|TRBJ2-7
CASSMVGLGEQYF